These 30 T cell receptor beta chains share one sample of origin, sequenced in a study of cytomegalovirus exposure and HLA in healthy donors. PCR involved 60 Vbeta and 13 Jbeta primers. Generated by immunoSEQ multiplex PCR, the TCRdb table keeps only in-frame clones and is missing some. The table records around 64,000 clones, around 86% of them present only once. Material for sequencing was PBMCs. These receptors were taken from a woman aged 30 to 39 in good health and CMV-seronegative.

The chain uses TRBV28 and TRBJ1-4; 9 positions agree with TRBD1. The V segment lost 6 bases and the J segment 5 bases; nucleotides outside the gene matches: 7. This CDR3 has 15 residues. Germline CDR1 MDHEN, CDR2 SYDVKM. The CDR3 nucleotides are TGTGCCAGCAGCTCACCGGGACAGGGAAATGAAAAACTGTTTTTT. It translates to CASSSPGQGNEKLFF. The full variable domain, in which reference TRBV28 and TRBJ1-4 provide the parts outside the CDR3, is DVKVTQSSRYLVKRTGEKVFLECVQDMDHENMFWYRQDPGLGLRLIYFSYDVKMKEKGDIPEGYSVSREKKERFSLILESASTNQTSMYLCASSSPGQGNEKLFFGSGTQLSVL.

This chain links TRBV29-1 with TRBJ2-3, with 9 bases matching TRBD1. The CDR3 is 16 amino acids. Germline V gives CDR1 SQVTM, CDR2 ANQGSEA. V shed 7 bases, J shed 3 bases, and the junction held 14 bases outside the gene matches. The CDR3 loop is CSGTDRDRERTDTQYF. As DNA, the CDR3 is TGCAGCGGGACCGACCGGGACAGGGAGAGGACAGATACGCAGTATTTT.

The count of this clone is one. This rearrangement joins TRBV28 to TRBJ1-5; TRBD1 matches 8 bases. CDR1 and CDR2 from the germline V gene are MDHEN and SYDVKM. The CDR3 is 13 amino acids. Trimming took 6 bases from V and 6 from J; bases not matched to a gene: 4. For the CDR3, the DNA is TGTGCCAGCAGGGGACAGGCAATTCAGCCCCAGCATTTT. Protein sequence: CASRGQAIQPQHF.

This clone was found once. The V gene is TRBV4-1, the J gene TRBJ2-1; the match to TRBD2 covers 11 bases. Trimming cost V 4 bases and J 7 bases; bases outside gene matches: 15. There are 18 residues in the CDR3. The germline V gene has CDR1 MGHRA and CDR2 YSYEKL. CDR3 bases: TGCGCCAGCAGCCTTTCGACGATGACTAGCGGGATTGGTAATGAGCAGTTCTTC. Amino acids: CASSLSTMTSGIGNEQFF.

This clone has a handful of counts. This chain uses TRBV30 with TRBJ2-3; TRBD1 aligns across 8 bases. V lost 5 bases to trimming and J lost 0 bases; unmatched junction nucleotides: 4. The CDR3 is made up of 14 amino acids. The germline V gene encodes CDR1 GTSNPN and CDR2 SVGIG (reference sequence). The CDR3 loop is CAWQRTGSTDTQYF. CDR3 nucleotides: TGTGCCTGGCAGAGGACAGGGAGCACAGATACGCAGTATTTT.

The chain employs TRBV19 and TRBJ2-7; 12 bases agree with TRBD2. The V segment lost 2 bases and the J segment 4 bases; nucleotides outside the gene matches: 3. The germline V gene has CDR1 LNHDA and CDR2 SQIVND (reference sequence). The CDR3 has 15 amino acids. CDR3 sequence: CASSISSGRGYEQYF. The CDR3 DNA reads TGTGCCAGTAGTATATCTAGCGGGAGGGGGTACGAGCAGTACTTC.

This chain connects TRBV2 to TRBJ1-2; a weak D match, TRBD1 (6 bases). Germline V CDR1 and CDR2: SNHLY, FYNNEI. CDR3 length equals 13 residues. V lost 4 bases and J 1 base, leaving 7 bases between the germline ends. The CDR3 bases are TGTGCCAGCAGTGCGGACAGTAACTATGGCTACACCTTC. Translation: CASSADSNYGYTF. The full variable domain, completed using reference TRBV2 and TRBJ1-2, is EPEVTQTPSHQVTQMGQEVILRCVPISNHLYFYWYRQILGQKVEFLVSFYNNEISEKSEIFDDQFSVERPDGSNFTLKIRSTKLEDSAMYFCASSADSNYGYTFGSGTRLTVV.

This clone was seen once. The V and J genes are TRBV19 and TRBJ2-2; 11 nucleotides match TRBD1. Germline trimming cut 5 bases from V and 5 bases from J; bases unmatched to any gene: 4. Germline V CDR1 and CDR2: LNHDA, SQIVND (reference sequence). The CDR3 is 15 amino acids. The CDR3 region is CASSPRDRGTGELFF. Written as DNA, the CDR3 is TGTGCCAGTAGTCCCCGGGACAGGGGGACCGGGGAGCTGTTTTTT.

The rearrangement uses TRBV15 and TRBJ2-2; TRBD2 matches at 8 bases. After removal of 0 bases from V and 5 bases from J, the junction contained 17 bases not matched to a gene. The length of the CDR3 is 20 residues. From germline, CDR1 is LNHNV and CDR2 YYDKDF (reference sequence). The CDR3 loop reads CATSRDSPVGSSGRTGELFF. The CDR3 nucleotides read TGTGCCACCAGCAGAGATTCCCCGGTTGGCTCAAGCGGGAGAACCGGGGAGCTGTTTTTT.

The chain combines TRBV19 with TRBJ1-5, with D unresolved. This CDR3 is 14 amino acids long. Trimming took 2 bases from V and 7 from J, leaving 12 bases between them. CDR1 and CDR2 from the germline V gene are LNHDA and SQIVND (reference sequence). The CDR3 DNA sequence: TGTGCCAGTAGTATAACCTCGGGAGGGCAGCCCCAGCATTTT. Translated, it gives CASSITSGGQPQHF.

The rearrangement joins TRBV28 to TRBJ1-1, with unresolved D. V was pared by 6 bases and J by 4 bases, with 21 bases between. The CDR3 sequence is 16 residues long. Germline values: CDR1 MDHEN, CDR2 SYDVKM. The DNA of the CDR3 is TGTGCCAGCAGCCTCGCAAGCCCCATGAGGGTCACTGAAGCTTTCTTT. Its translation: CASSLASPMRVTEAFF.

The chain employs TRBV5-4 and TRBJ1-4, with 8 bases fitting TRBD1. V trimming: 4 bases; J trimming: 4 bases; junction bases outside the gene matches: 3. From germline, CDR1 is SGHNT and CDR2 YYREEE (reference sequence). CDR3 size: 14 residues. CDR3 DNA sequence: TGTGCCAGCAGCACAGACAGGGGTAATGAAAAACTGTTTTTT. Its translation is CASSTDRGNEKLFF.

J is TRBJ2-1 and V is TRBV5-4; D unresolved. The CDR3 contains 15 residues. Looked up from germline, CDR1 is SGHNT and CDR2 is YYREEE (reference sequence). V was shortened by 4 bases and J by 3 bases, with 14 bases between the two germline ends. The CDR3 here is CASSPRNSVYNEQFF. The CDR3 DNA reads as TGTGCCAGCAGCCCGCGGAACTCCGTCTACAATGAGCAGTTCTTC. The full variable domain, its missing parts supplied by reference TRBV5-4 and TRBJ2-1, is ETGVTQSPTHLIKTRGQQVTLRCSSQSGHNTVSWYQQALGQGPQFIFQYYREEENGRGNFPPRFSGLQFPNYSSELNVNALELDDSALYLCASSPRNSVYNEQFFGPGTRLTVL.

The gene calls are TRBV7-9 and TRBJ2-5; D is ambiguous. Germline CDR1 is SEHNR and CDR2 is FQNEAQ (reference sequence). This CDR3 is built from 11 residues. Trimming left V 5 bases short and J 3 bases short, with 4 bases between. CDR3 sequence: CASSPKETQYF. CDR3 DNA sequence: TGTGCCAGCAGCCCTAAAGAGACCCAGTACTTC.

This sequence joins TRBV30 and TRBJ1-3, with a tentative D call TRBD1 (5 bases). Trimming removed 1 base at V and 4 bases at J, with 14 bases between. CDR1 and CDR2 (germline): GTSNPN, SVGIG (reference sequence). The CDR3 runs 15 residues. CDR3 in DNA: TGTGCCTGGAGTGCCAATCCAGGGTACGGAAACACCATATATTTT. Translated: CAWSANPGYGNTIYF.

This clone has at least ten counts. CDR3 DNA sequence: TGTGCCAGCAGTTACGGGTTTCGCGGGAGAATCGAGCAGTACTTC. This translates into CASSYGFRGRIEQYF. The genes are TRBV6-5 and TRBJ2-7; 7 bases line up with TRBD2. The CDR3 has 15 amino acids. Germline V gives CDR1 MNHEY, CDR2 SVGAGI. With 2 bases clipped from V and 6 bases from J, the junction kept 10 bases outside the gene matches.

The DNA of the CDR3 is TGTGCCAGCAGCTTAGCCAGGGTTTCCTACAATGAGCAGTTCTTC. This encodes CASSLARVSYNEQFF. The genes are TRBV7-2 and TRBJ2-1; D may be TRBD1 (5 bases). The V end was cut by 0 bases, the J end by 1 base, with 7 bases between. CDR1 and CDR2 from the germline V gene are SGHTA and FQGNSA. The CDR3 has 15 residues.

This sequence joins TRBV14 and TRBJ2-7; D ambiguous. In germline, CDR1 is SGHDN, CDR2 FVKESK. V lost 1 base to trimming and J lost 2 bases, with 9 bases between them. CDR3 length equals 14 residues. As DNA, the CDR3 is TGTGCCAGCAGCCAAGTGGAACAGACCTACGAGCAGTACTTC. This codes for CASSQVEQTYEQYF. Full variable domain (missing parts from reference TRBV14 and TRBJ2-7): EAGVTQFPSHSVIEKGQTVTLRCDPISGHDNLYWYRRVMGKEIKFLLHFVKESKQDESGMPNNRFLAERTGGTYSTLKVQPAELEDSGVYFCASSQVEQTYEQYFGPGTRLTVT.

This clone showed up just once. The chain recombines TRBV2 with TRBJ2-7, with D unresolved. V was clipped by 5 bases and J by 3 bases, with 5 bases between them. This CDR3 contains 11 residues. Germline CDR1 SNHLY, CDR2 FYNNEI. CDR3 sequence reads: CASSLSYEQYF. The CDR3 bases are TGTGCCAGCAGTCTGAGCTACGAGCAGTACTTC.

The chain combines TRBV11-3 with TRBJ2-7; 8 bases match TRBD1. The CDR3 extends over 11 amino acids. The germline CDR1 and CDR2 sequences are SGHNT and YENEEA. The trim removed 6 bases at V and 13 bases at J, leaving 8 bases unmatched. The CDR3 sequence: CASRLQGVYYF. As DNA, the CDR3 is TGTGCCAGCAGATTACAGGGGGTTTATTACTTC.

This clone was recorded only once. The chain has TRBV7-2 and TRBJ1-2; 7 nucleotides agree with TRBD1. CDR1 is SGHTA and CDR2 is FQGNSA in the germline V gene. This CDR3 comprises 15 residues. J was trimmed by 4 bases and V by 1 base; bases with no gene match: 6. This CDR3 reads CASSLEGQNVYGYTF. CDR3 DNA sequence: TGTGCCAGCAGCTTAGAGGGACAGAACGTCTATGGCTACACCTTC.

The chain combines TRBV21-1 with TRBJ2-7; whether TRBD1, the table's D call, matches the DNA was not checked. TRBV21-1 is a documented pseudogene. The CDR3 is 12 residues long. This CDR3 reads CARWTGLYEQYF. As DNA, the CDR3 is TGTGCCAGGTGGACAGGGCTCTACGAGCAGTACTTC.

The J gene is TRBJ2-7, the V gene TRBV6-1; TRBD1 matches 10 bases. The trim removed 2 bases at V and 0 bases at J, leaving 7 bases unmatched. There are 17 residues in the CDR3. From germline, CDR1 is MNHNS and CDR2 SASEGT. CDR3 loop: CASSELTGGSSSYEQYF. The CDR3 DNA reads TGTGCCAGCAGTGAACTGACAGGGGGCTCTAGCTCCTACGAGCAGTACTTC.

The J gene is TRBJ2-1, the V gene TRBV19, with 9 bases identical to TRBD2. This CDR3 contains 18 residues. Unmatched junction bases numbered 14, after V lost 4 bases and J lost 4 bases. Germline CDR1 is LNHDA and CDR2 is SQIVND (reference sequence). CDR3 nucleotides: TGTGCCAGTAGTAGCCGGAGAGCGGGACTAGCAATATACAATGAGCAGTTCTTC. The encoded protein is CASSSRRAGLAIYNEQFF.

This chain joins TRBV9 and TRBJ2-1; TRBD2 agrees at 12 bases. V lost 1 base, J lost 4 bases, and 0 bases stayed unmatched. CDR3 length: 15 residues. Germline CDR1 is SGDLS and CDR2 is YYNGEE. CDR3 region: CASSVLAGGYNEQFF. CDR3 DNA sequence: TGTGCCAGCAGCGTACTAGCGGGAGGGTACAATGAGCAGTTCTTC.

The CDR3 here is CASSAGTSGRGETQYF. The CDR3 DNA follows: TGTGCCAGTAGTGCCGGGACTAGCGGGAGGGGGGAGACCCAGTACTTC. The chain combines TRBV19 with TRBJ2-5, with 16 bases aligning to TRBD2. The CDR3 runs to 16 residues. Looked up from germline, CDR1 is LNHDA and CDR2 is SQIVND (reference sequence). Trimming at V came to 5 bases and at J to 5 bases, leaving 5 bases not matched to a gene. The full variable domain, in which reference TRBV19 and TRBJ2-5 provide the parts outside the CDR3, is DGGITQSPKYLFRKEGQNVTLSCEQNLNHDAMYWYRQDPGQGLRLIYYSQIVNDFQKGDIAEGYSVSREKKESFPLTVTSAQKNPTAFYLCASSAGTSGRGETQYFGPGTRLLVL.

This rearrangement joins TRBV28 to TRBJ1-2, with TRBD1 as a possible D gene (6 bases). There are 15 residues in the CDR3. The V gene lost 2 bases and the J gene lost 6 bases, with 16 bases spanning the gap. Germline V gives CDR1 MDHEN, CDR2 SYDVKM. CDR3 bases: TGTGCCAGCAGTTTAGGCGGGGGGCTGGCGGATGGCTACACCTTC. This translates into CASSLGGGLADGYTF.

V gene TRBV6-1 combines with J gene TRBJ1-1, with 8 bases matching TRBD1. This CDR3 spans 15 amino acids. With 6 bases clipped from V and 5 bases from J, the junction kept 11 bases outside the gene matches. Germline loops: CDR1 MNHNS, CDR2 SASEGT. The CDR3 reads CASSGSTGVETEAFF. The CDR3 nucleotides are TGTGCCAGCAGCGGTTCGACAGGGGTGGAAACTGAAGCTTTCTTT.

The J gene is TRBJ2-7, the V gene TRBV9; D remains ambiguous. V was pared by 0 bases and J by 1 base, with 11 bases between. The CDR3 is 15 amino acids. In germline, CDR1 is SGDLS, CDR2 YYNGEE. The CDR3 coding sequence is TGTGCCAGCAGCGTAGGTCTAGTTAAATCCTACGAGCAGTACTTC. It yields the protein CASSVGLVKSYEQYF. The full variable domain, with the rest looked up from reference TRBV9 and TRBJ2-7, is DSGVTQTPKHLITATGQRVTLRCSPRSGDLSVYWYQQSLDQGLQFLIQYYNGEERAKGNILERFSAQQFPDLHSELNLSSLELGDSALYFCASSVGLVKSYEQYFGPGTRLTVT.

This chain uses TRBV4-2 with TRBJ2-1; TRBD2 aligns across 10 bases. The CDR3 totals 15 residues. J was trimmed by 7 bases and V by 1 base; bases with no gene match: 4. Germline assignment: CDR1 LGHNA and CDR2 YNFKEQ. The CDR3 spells CASSQVAGGRNEQFF. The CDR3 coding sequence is TGTGCCAGCAGCCAAGTAGCGGGAGGCCGTAATGAGCAGTTCTTC.